These 29 T cell receptor beta chains were all obtained from the same sample, sequenced in a study of T cells after posttransplantation cyclophosphamide. Assay: immunoSEQ multiplex PCR; the TCRdb copy retains only in-frame clones and omits some. The record shows roughly 42,000 clones for this sample, with no singletons present. Sequencing used PBMCs. All receptors come from a woman in her forties or fifties in good health and a related stem cell transplant donor.

This clone was counted ten times or more. This chain joins TRBV7-3 and TRBJ2-2; 10 positions match TRBD2. Germline loops: CDR1 SGHTA, CDR2 FQGTGA. J gave up 4 bases and V 0 bases, and 8 bases lay outside the gene matches. The CDR3 covers 18 residues. The DNA of the CDR3 is TGTGCCAGCAGCTTAACTGGTAGCGGGGGGCCTCTCACCGGGGAGCTGTTTTTT. This sequence encodes CASSLTGSGGPLTGELFF. The full variable domain, its missing parts supplied by reference TRBV7-3 and TRBJ2-2, is GAGVSQTPSNKVTEKGKYVELRCDPISGHTALYWYRQSLGQGPEFLIYFQGTGAADDSGLPNDRFFAVRPEGSVSTLKIQRTERGDSAVYLCASSLTGSGGPLTGELFFGEGSRLTVL.

This clone was seen many times. V and J are TRBV7-9 and TRBJ1-1; tentative D call: TRBD1 (5 bases). Germline V gene data show CDR1 as SEHNR and CDR2 as FQNEAQ (reference sequence). Trimming took 2 bases from V and 1 from J, leaving 11 bases between them. CDR3 length: 15 amino acids. DNA of the CDR3: TGTGCCAGCAGCTTATTGGTTCAGGGGAACACTGAAGCTTTCTTT. Protein: CASSLLVQGNTEAFF.

This clone was counted at least ten times. This rearrangement joins TRBV2 to TRBJ1-2, with D possibly TRBD1 on 5 matching bases. Between the trimmed V and J ends, which lost 7 bases and 8 bases, there was a span of 17 bases. Germline V gene sequence: CDR1 SNHLY, CDR2 FYNNEI. CDR3 length equals 13 residues. The CDR3 here is CASIGAEYWGYTF. The CDR3 region has the DNA TGTGCCAGCATTGGGGCTGAATATTGGGGCTACACCTTC.

This clone was found many times. V gene TRBV7-9 combines with J gene TRBJ2-7; TRBD2 aligns across 8 bases. V shed 5 bases, J shed 6 bases, and the junction held 3 bases outside the gene matches. The CDR3 sequence is 12 residues long. Germline V gene lookup returns CDR1 SEHNR and CDR2 FQNEAQ (reference sequence). This CDR3 reads CASSLGGGEQYF. For the CDR3, the DNA is TGTGCCAGCAGCCTCGGGGGGGGCGAGCAGTACTTC.

This clone was recorded many times. V is TRBV9 and J is TRBJ2-3, with 8 nucleotides matching TRBD2. J was trimmed by 3 bases and V by 3 bases; bases with no gene match: 6. This CDR3 is 15 amino acids long. Germline-derived CDR1 and CDR2 are SGDLS and YYNGEE. The CDR3 DNA follows: TGTGCCAGCAGCGCTCGGGGGGGCCAAACAGATACGCAGTATTTT. Encoded protein: CASSARGGQTDTQYF.

This clone was detected many times. This sequence joins TRBV27 and TRBJ2-7, with D possibly TRBD1 on 6 matching bases. Germline V gene data show CDR1 as MNHEY and CDR2 as SMNVEV (reference sequence). Trimming stripped 8 bases from V and 9 bases from J, with 20 bases between. The CDR3 consists of 13 residues. The CDR3 protein is CASGPIGDKGQYF. CDR3 DNA sequence: TGTGCCAGCGGCCCCATTGGGGACAAAGGGCAGTACTTC.

The chain is built from TRBV6-5 and TRBJ1-6; D might be TRBD1 (6 bases). Trimming cost V 4 bases and J 12 bases, with 22 bases left between them. Germline V gene lookup returns CDR1 MNHEY and CDR2 SVGAGI. The CDR3 spans 16 residues. CDR3 coding DNA: TGTGCCAGCAGTTCACGGGAGGGGGGGGCGATACGACCCCTCCACTTT. This encodes CASSSREGGAIRPLHF.

This clone appeared many times. This CDR3 is CASRQLLSGVGYTF. CDR3 nucleotides: TGTGCCAGCAGGCAGCTCCTATCAGGGGTGGGCTACACCTTC. J is TRBJ1-2 and V is TRBV2; D is possibly TRBD1 (6 bases). V lost 6 bases and J 8 bases, leaving 19 bases between the germline ends. CDR3 size: 14 residues. CDR1 is SNHLY, CDR2 FYNNEI, per germline.

This clone occurred many times. The gene calls are TRBV7-2 and TRBJ1-3, with 7 bases that match TRBD1. The trim removed 6 bases at V and 2 bases at J, leaving 10 bases unmatched. The CDR3 totals 16 residues. Germline values: CDR1 SGHTA, CDR2 FQGNSA. CDR3: CASSFQGGQTGNTIYF. The CDR3 DNA reads TGTGCCAGCAGTTTTCAAGGGGGCCAAACTGGAAACACCATATATTTT.

This clone was recorded at least ten times. In DNA, the CDR3 is TGCGCCAGCAGCCAAGGCGTTTTAGAACAGGGATACGGCTACACCTTC. The encoded protein is CASSQGVLEQGYGYTF. This chain connects TRBV4-1 to TRBJ1-2; tentative D call: TRBD1 (6 bases). The ends were cut back, 1 base at V and 8 bases at J, with 20 bases in the middle. Germline loops: CDR1 MGHRA, CDR2 YSYEKL. CDR3 size: 16 residues.

The V call is TRBV13, the J call TRBJ2-2; D is perhaps TRBD1 (7 bases). V lost 5 bases and J lost 5, with 15 bases in between. CDR3 length: 15 residues. CDR1 is PRHDT and CDR2 is FYEKMQ in the germline V gene (reference sequence). Here the CDR3 reads CASSHLRGRTGELFF. CDR3 DNA: TGTGCCAGCAGCCACCTCAGGGGGAGGACCGGGGAGCTGTTTTTT.

Note on this clone: Because it lacks the conserved phenylalanine or tryptophan at the end, this CDR3 is likely a read error. The chain couples TRBV28 to TRBJ2-7; a possible D gene is TRBD2 (6 bases). Germline CDR1 reads MDHEN; CDR2 reads SYDVKM. The V and J ends lost 5 bases and 0 bases respectively, with 14 bases between them. The length of the CDR3 is 15 residues. The CDR3 DNA reads as TGTGCCAGCAGTCCGAAGCGGGTTCTCTCCTACGAGCAGTACCTC. Amino acid sequence: CASSPKRVLSYEQYL.

This clone was detected ten times or more. V gene TRBV5-1 combines with J gene TRBJ1-4, with TRBD1 as a possible D gene (5 bases). This CDR3 spans 16 amino acids. Looked up from germline, CDR1 is SGHRS and CDR2 is YFSETQ. Trimming took off 4 bases at V and 4 bases at J, with 17 bases between the two ends. Written as DNA, the CDR3 is TGCGCCAGCAGCCGAAATAGACAGCTCGATAATGAAAAACTGTTTTTT. Its protein product is CASSRNRQLDNEKLFF.

Many counts were recorded for this clone. The chain uses TRBV7-9 and TRBJ1-2, with TRBD1 identical over 7 bases. Germline CDR1 SEHNR, CDR2 FQNEAQ (reference sequence). V shed 0 bases, J shed 6 bases, and the junction held 7 bases outside the gene matches. The CDR3 is 15 residues long. This CDR3 is CASSLALVQGNGYTF. The CDR3 DNA sequence: TGTGCCAGCAGCTTAGCGCTCGTACAGGGGAATGGCTACACCTTC.

This clone has ten or more counts. CDR3: CAWSAGNEQFF. CDR3 DNA sequence: TGTGCCTGGTCCGCCGGGAATGAGCAGTTCTTC. The chain employs TRBV28 and TRBJ2-1, with no clear D. The CDR3 spans 11 residues. Trimming took 11 bases from V and 7 from J, leaving 12 bases between them. Per the germline V gene, CDR1 is MDHEN and CDR2 is SYDVKM.

This clone was found many times. The chain couples TRBV4-1 to TRBJ2-1; 10 nucleotides match TRBD1. CDR3 length: 17 residues. V shed 1 base and J 3 bases; nucleotides not matched to a gene: 6. Germline V gives CDR1 MGHRA, CDR2 YSYEKL. CDR3 loop: CASSQVLGTGVYNEQFF. CDR3 in DNA: TGCGCCAGCAGCCAAGTCCTCGGGACAGGGGTCTACAATGAGCAGTTCTTC.

This clone was counted at least ten times. The J gene is TRBJ1-5, the V gene TRBV18; TRBD1 matches 7 bases. The V and J ends lost 5 bases and 3 bases, in that order; junction bases with no gene match: 4. The V gene's germline CDR1 is KGHSH and CDR2 LQKENI. The CDR3 is made up of 14 amino acids. DNA for the CDR3: TGTGCCAGCTCAGGGACAGTTGACAATCAGCCCCAGCATTTT. This gives the protein CASSGTVDNQPQHF.

This chain uses TRBV7-9 with TRBJ2-5, with D unclear. Germline V gives CDR1 SEHNR, CDR2 FQNEAQ (reference sequence). The CDR3 runs to 13 residues. V lost 1 base and J 3 bases, leaving 6 bases between the germline ends. The CDR3 is CASSLGQEETQYF. Written as DNA, the CDR3 is TGTGCCAGCAGCTTAGGGCAAGAAGAGACCCAGTACTTC.

The chain combines TRBV28 with TRBJ1-2; TRBD1 matches 9 bases. The trim removed 7 bases at V and 4 bases at J, leaving 4 bases unmatched. The CDR3 runs 13 residues. CDR1 is MDHEN, CDR2 SYDVKM, per germline. The CDR3 region is CASTTGQGYGYTF. The CDR3 nucleotides are TGTGCCAGCACCACGGGACAGGGCTATGGCTACACCTTC.

In its sample, this clone was seen many times. At one end the junction does not follow the germline gene, possibly because of a read error. The chain joins TRBV19 to TRBJ2-2; TRBD1 matches 7 bases. This CDR3 region has 15 residues. CDR1 LNHDA and CDR2 SQIVND come from the germline V gene (reference sequence). The CDR3 coding sequence is TGTGCCAGTAGAATAGGGGGCAGGGGCCACGGGGAGCTGTTTTTT. Protein product: CASRIGGRGHGELFF.

This clone was counted many times. The chain links TRBV29-1 to TRBJ1-1; 9 bases align to TRBD1. V shed 4 bases and J 4 bases; nucleotides not matched to a gene: 7. This CDR3 contains 14 residues. Looked up from germline, CDR1 is SQVTM and CDR2 is ANQGSEA. The CDR3 loop is CSVVTGGVGTEAFF. The CDR3 region has the DNA TGCAGCGTTGTGACAGGGGGTGTCGGCACTGAAGCTTTCTTT.

This clone was recorded many times. This chain links TRBV4-1 with TRBJ1-5; maybe TRBD1 (5 bases). In germline, CDR1 is MGHRA, CDR2 YSYEKL. Trimming took 1 base from V and 0 from J, leaving 7 bases between them. The CDR3 spans 15 residues. The CDR3 reads CASSQGQNSNQPQHF. CDR3 DNA: TGCGCCAGCAGCCAAGGACAGAATAGCAATCAGCCCCAGCATTTT.

Ten or more counts support this clone. The junction shows a germline mismatch at one end, possibly a read error. V and J are TRBV7-7 and TRBJ2-1, with 8 bases identical to TRBD2. Looked up from germline, CDR1 is SSHAT and CDR2 is FNYEAQ (reference sequence). The CDR3 spans 15 residues. CDR3 bases: TGTGCTAGCAGCTTAAGTCCCGGGGGGGGGAATGAGCAGTTCTTC. Residues: CASSLSPGGGNEQFF.

This clone appeared many times. The chain combines TRBV9 with TRBJ1-1; tentative D call: TRBD1 (6 bases). V lost 4 bases and J 5 bases, leaving 12 bases between the germline ends. CDR1 SGDLS and CDR2 YYNGEE come from the germline V gene. The CDR3 has 13 residues. For the CDR3, the DNA is TGTGCCAGCAGCCTAACAGGGAATACTGAAGCTTTCTTT. It translates to CASSLTGNTEAFF.

This clone has ten or more counts. The genes are TRBV6-9 and TRBJ2-1, with D tentatively TRBD2 (7 bases). The germline gives CDR1 MNHGY, CDR2 SVAAGI. With 1 base removed from V and 7 bases from J, the gap between germline ends came to 20 bases. The CDR3 sequence is 17 residues long. As DNA, the CDR3 is TGTGCCAGCAGTTATTGTGGGGGGGGGCGTTTTAGGAATGAGCAGTTCTTC. As protein: CASSYCGGGRFRNEQFF.

This clone was detected many times. This chain joins TRBV9 and TRBJ1-2, with D perhaps TRBD1 (5 bases). Germline V gene data show CDR1 as SGDLS and CDR2 as YYNGEE. V lost 3 bases, J lost 4 bases, and 13 bases lay in between. The CDR3 runs to 14 residues. The CDR3 nucleotides read TGTGCCAGCAGCGGGGGGGGAGGAAGCTATGGCTACACCTTC. It codes for CASSGGGGSYGYTF.

This clone was observed at least ten times. The J gene is TRBJ2-1, the V gene TRBV2; TRBD1 matches 10 bases. In germline, CDR1 is SNHLY, CDR2 FYNNEI. CDR3 length equals 15 residues. V was clipped by 6 bases and J by 7 bases; unmatched bases: 9. The CDR3 DNA follows: TGTGCCAGCAGCCTCGAGACAGGGGGCTCGAATGAGCAGTTCTTC. Translation: CASSLETGGSNEQFF.

This clone has ten or more counts. The chain joins TRBV19 to TRBJ1-3; D might be TRBD1 (6 bases). CDR3 size: 17 residues. CDR1 LNHDA and CDR2 SQIVND come from the germline V gene (reference sequence). The V and J ends lost 5 bases and 0 bases respectively, with 17 bases between them. DNA for the CDR3: TGTGCCAGTAGTGCGGGGGACACCCGAAGCTCTGGAAACACCATATATTTT. It codes for CASSAGDTRSSGNTIYF.

This clone was detected a few times. Other DNA sequences of this sample code for an identical CDR3. V is TRBV9 and J is TRBJ2-3, with 7 bases lining up with TRBD1. The ends lost 3 bases at V and 6 bases at J; junction bases unmatched: 13. The CDR3 length is 16 residues. The germline CDR1 and CDR2 sequences are SGDLS and YYNGEE. Written as DNA, the CDR3 is TGTGCCAGCAGCGCCGGGACAGCAGTCGGGTATGATACGCAGTATTTT. Residues: CASSAGTAVGYDTQYF. The full variable domain, its missing parts supplied by reference TRBV9 and TRBJ2-3, is DSGVTQTPKHLITATGQRVTLRCSPRSGDLSVYWYQQSLDQGLQFLIQYYNGEERAKGNILERFSAQQFPDLHSELNLSSLELGDSALYFCASSAGTAVGYDTQYFGPGTRLTVL.